The 11 T cell receptor beta chains below come from one sample, sequenced in a study of cytomegalovirus exposure and HLA in healthy donors. The study ran its PCR with 60 Vbeta and 13 Jbeta primers. The data were produced by immunoSEQ multiplex PCR, yet TCRdb's version contains in-frame clones alone and is incomplete. The sample lists tens of thousands of clones, over 75% occurring once. Sequenced sample: PBMCs. The receptors were gathered from a male donor in good health and CMV-seropositive.

This sequence joins TRBV21-1 and TRBJ1-1. TRBV21-1 is flagged as a pseudogene. The CDR3 spans 15 residues. The CDR3 loop reads CASRILTRVNTEAFF. Here the CDR3 DNA reads TGTGCCAGCAGGATTCTGACTCGAGTGAACACTGAAGCTTTCTTT.

The chain links TRBV14 to TRBJ2-6; D remains unclear. CDR1 is SGHDN, CDR2 FVKESK, per germline. CDR3 size: 13 residues. Trimming removed 6 bases from V and 1 base from J, with 4 bases in between. DNA of the CDR3: TGTGCCAGCAGGTCTTCTGGGGCCAACGTCCTGACTTTC. Encoded protein: CASRSSGANVLTF.

CDR3 region: CASSSPGRGAYEQYF. In DNA, the CDR3 is TGTGCCAGCAGTTCTCCAGGCCGGGGGGCTTACGAGCAGTACTTC. The chain has TRBV28 and TRBJ2-7, with D possibly being TRBD2 (7 bases). Trimming took 4 bases from V and 4 from J, leaving 17 bases between them. The CDR3 has 15 amino acids. The germline CDR1 and CDR2 sequences are MDHEN and SYDVKM.

This rearrangement joins TRBV7-2 to TRBJ1-5; 8 bases match TRBD1. The J segment lost 5 bases and the V segment lost 5 bases, leaving 5 bases of the junction unmatched. The germline V gene encodes CDR1 SGHTA and CDR2 FQGNSA. This CDR3 comprises 14 residues. CDR3 loop: CASSTGQGDQPQHF. CDR3 DNA: TGTGCCAGCAGCACTGGACAGGGTGATCAGCCCCAGCATTTT. Looking up the rest from reference TRBV7-2 and TRBJ1-5 gives the full variable domain: GAGVSQSPSNKVTEKGKDVELRCDPISGHTALYWYRQSLGQGLEFLIYFQGNSAPDKSGLPSDRFSAERTGGSVSTLTIQRTQQEDSAVYLCASSTGQGDQPQHFGDGTRLSIL.

This clone was detected only once. V gene TRBV18 combines with J gene TRBJ2-1; TRBD2 matches at 7 bases. After removal of 3 bases from V and 0 bases from J, the junction contained 11 bases not matched to a gene. Germline V gene data show CDR1 as KGHSH and CDR2 as LQKENI. The CDR3 covers 18 residues. The CDR3 coding sequence is TGTGCCAGCTCACCTTTAAGCAGCGGGAAGAGCTCCTACAATGAGCAGTTCTTC. Its protein is CASSPLSSGKSSYNEQFF. Drawing the rest from reference TRBV18 and TRBJ2-1, the complete variable domain is NAGVMQNPRHLVRRRGQEARLRCSPMKGHSHVYWYRQLPEEGLKFMVYLQKENIIDESGMPKERFSAEFPKEGPSILRIQQVVRGDSAAYFCASSPLSSGKSSYNEQFFGPGTRLTVL.

This clone appeared once. V and J are TRBV30 and TRBJ1-4; 7 nucleotides line up with TRBD1. Germline V gene data show CDR1 as GTSNPN and CDR2 as SVGIG (reference sequence). Germline trimming cut 2 bases from V and 5 bases from J; bases unmatched to any gene: 14. The CDR3 spans 17 residues. The CDR3: CAWSRRTGSLENEKLFF. The CDR3 nucleotides are TGTGCCTGGAGTAGAAGGACAGGTTCGCTTGAAAATGAAAAACTGTTTTTT.

The J gene is TRBJ1-2, the V gene TRBV27; tentative D call: TRBD1 (6 bases). In germline, CDR1 is MNHEY, CDR2 SMNVEV (reference sequence). V was shortened by 3 bases and J by 5 bases, with 10 bases between the two germline ends. This CDR3 region has 13 residues. This CDR3 reads CASSLTGTYGYTF. Here the CDR3 DNA reads TGTGCCAGCAGTTTGACAGGCACTTATGGCTACACCTTC.

The V and J genes are TRBV30 and TRBJ2-3; TRBD1 matches 9 bases. Trimming removed 4 bases from V and 5 bases from J; junction bases left unmatched: 13. Germline-derived CDR1 and CDR2 are GTSNPN and SVGIG (reference sequence). CDR3 length equals 16 residues. The CDR3 nucleotides are TGTGCCTGGACCGGGGGTACAGGGGGCTTGGGAGATACGCAGTATTTT. Translation: CAWTGGTGGLGDTQYF. The entire variable domain, with the rest obtained from reference TRBV30 and TRBJ2-3, is as follows: SQTIHQWPATLVQPVGSPLSLECTVEGTSNPNLYWYRQAAGRGLQLLFYSVGIGQISSEVPQNLSASRPQDRQFILSSKKLLLSDSGFYLCAWTGGTGGLGDTQYFGPGTRLTVL.

The chain recombines TRBV7-9 with TRBJ1-1, with D possibly being TRBD1 (6 bases). Germline CDR1 reads SEHNR; CDR2 reads FQNEAQ (reference sequence). The CDR3 contains 13 residues. With 3 bases removed from V and 4 bases from J, the gap between germline ends came to 9 bases. CDR3 protein: CASSLGAATEAFF. DNA of the CDR3: TGTGCCAGCAGCTTGGGGGCCGCCACTGAAGCTTTCTTT.

V gene TRBV2 combines with J gene TRBJ2-7; a weak D match, TRBD2 (5 bases). The CDR3 runs 13 residues. Germline V gene lookup returns CDR1 SNHLY and CDR2 FYNNEI. The germline V and J ends were trimmed by 5 bases and 1 base, with 9 bases remaining between them. The CDR3 DNA reads TGTGCCAGCAGTCCTGGCGGGTCCTACGAGCAGTACTTC. As protein: CASSPGGSYEQYF.

The V call is TRBV5-4, the J call TRBJ1-1; 7 bases agree with TRBD1. Losses at the gene ends were 1 base for V and 4 bases for J; bases not matched to a gene: 4. From germline, CDR1 is SGHNT and CDR2 YYREEE (reference sequence). The CDR3 runs 14 residues. The CDR3 coding sequence is TGTGCCAGCAGCTTGTTCAGGGGGAGCACTGAAGCTTTCTTT. It yields the protein CASSLFRGSTEAFF.